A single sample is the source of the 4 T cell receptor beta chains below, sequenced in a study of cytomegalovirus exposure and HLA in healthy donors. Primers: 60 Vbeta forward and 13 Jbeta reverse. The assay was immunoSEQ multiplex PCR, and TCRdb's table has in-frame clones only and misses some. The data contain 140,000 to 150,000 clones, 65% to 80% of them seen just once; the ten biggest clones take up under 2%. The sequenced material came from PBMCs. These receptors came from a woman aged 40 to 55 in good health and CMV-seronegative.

Here the CDR3 reads CASSPPLSGTIFNGDQETQYF. CDR3 DNA: TGTGCCAGCTCACCACCCCTCTCCGGGACTATCTTTAACGGGGACCAAGAGACCCAGTACTTC. V is TRBV18 and J is TRBJ2-5, with 7 bases lining up with TRBD2. Per germline, CDR1 KGHSH and CDR2 LQKENI. The CDR3 totals 21 residues. V lost 0 bases to trimming and J lost 0 bases; unmatched junction nucleotides: 19.

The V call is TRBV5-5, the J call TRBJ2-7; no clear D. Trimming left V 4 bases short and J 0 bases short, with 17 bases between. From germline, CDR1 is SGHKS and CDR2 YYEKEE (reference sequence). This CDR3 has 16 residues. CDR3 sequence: CASSPQHTIISYEQYF. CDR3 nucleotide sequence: TGTGCCAGCAGCCCACAACATACTATTATCTCCTACGAGCAGTACTTC.

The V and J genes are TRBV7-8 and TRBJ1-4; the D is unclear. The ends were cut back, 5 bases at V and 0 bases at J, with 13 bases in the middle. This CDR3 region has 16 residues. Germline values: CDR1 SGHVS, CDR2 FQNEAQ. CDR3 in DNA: TGTGCCAGCAGCCCCCGGAGGGTGCCAACTAATGAAAAACTGTTTTTT. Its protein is CASSPRRVPTNEKLFF.

CDR3 DNA: TGTGCCAGCAGTTTGGGAGGCAAGGGGAGTCAGCCCCAGCATTTT. It translates to CASSLGGKGSQPQHF. J is TRBJ1-5 and V is TRBV28, with D possibly being TRBD1 (5 bases). Germline CDR1 MDHEN, CDR2 SYDVKM. V shed 3 bases and J shed 6 bases, with 15 bases lying between them. The CDR3 length is 15 residues. Based on the CDR3 plus reference TRBV28 and TRBJ1-5, the full variable domain is DVKVTQSSRYLVKRTGEKVFLECVQDMDHENMFWYRQDPGLGLRLIYFSYDVKMKEKGDIPEGYSVSREKKERFSLILESASTNQTSMYLCASSLGGKGSQPQHFGDGTRLSIL.